This entry lists 4 T cell receptor beta chains sequenced from one sample in a study of metastatic and nonmetastatic thyroid tumors. Treatment of any kind had been given to no patient before thyroid surgery. MiXCR re-clonotyped the PCR reads for TCRdb. Here the sample spans some 38,000 clones, roughly half being singletons. The source material was tumor tissue. Receptors originate from a male donor with papillary thyroid cancer or a benign thyroid nodule (not recorded which). Some clones in this sample may be carry-over from other donors' samples.

The V and J genes are TRBV5-1 and TRBJ1-2; D is undetermined. Germline V lookup: CDR1 SGHRS, CDR2 YFSETQ. The CDR3 is 13 amino acids. V lost 0 bases and J 0 bases, leaving 3 bases between the germline ends. CDR3 in DNA: TGCGCCAGCAGCTTGGGGACTAACTATGGCTACACCTTC. Amino acids: CASSLGTNYGYTF.

The sample holds many counts of this clone. The V call is TRBV30, the J call TRBJ2-1; D perhaps matches TRBD2 (7 bases). This CDR3 spans 15 amino acids. Trimming cost V 1 base and J 3 bases, with 13 bases left between them. From germline, CDR1 is GTSNPN and CDR2 SVGIG (reference sequence). DNA for the CDR3: TGTGCCTGGAGTGAGTGGGGGGGCAACTACAATGAGCAGTTCTTC. This translates into CAWSEWGGNYNEQFF.

The chain is built from TRBV5-1 and TRBJ1-1; weak D call: TRBD1 (5 bases). Trimming removed 0 bases from V and 4 bases from J, with 19 bases in between. CDR3 size: 17 residues. Germline loops: CDR1 SGHRS, CDR2 YFSETQ. The CDR3 sequence is CASSLAVSVRGTTEAFF. CDR3 coding DNA: TGCGCCAGCAGCTTGGCGGTTTCGGTAAGGGGTACCACTGAAGCTTTCTTT.

A word on this clone: The junction differs from germline at one of its ends, possibly a read error. V is TRBV20-1 and J is TRBJ2-7; no reliable D call. The CDR3 extends over 15 amino acids. CDR1 and CDR2 (germline): DFQATT, SNEGSKA (reference sequence). The CDR3 nucleotides are TGCAGCGCTAGGGCAGTTGGTGGACCCGACTACGAGCAGTACTTC. Translation: CSARAVGGPDYEQYF.